The 6 T cell receptor beta chains below come from one sample, sequenced in a study of T-cell memory formation after mild COVID-19 (dated by TCRdb to the early 2020s). Receptor libraries were prepared by 5' RACE. Sequencer: Illumina NovaSeq 6000. The raw public reads went through TCRdb reprocessing: fastp at Q25, MiXCR clone calling, in-frame beta chains kept. Here each entry gathers all rows of one CDR3 protein and keeps the most common genes and DNA. The sample table shows approximately 500,000 distinct CDR3 sequences, and 20% to 30% are seen once. Around 12% of the sample belongs to the ten largest clones. The sample consisted of PBMCs or a T cell subset sorted from them (not recorded which). The receptors come from an adult woman who had mild COVID-19 (a few samples of this study predate the infection). The sample titles of this study are shuffled in the database, so cell type and time point are left out; the donor was told from shared clones.

This chain links TRBV12-3 or TRBV12-4 with TRBJ2-4; 7 nucleotides match TRBD2. With V trimmed by 6 bases and J by 8 bases, 10 bases remained unmatched. This CDR3 is 14 amino acids long. CDR3 sequence reads: CASSLGLVMDIQYF. CDR3 nucleotides: TGTGCCAGCAGCCTTGGACTAGTCATGGACATTCAGTACTTC.

This rearrangement joins TRBV10-3 to TRBJ2-1; D is possibly TRBD1 (6 bases). Germline V CDR1 and CDR2: ENHRY, SYGVKD. The CDR3 contains 14 residues. V was pared by 6 bases and J by 0 bases, with 9 bases between. Here the CDR3 DNA reads TGTGCCATCAGGGACAGCAGCTCCTACAATGAGCAGTTCTTC. It yields the protein CAIRDSSSYNEQFF.

The chain combines TRBV7-9 with TRBJ1-6; D uncertain. The germline V gene has CDR1 SEHNR and CDR2 FQNEAQ (reference sequence). Trimming cost V 3 bases and J 10 bases, with 10 bases left between them. CDR3 size: 13 residues. The CDR3: CASSLETNSPLHF. The CDR3 nucleotides read TGTGCCAGCAGCTTGGAGACAAACTCACCCCTCCACTTT.

In its sample, this clonotype was seen once. The chain links TRBV2 to TRBJ1-5, with 9 positions matching TRBD1. The CDR3 has 14 residues. Trimming removed 8 bases from V and 0 bases from J; junction bases left unmatched: 2. CDR1 SNHLY and CDR2 FYNNEI come from the germline V gene. CDR3 amino acids: CASGTGFSNQPQHF. The CDR3 coding sequence is TGTGCCAGCGGGACAGGGTTTAGCAATCAGCCCCAGCATTTT.

This clonotype was observed a few times. This chain joins TRBV5-1 and TRBJ2-7; 7 bases align to TRBD2. Germline V gene data show CDR1 as SGHRS and CDR2 as YFSETQ. The CDR3 length is 15 residues. Unmatched junction bases numbered 8, after V lost 5 bases and J lost 0 bases. DNA of the CDR3: TGCGCCAGCAGAGTCCGGGACTACTCCTCCTACGAGCAGTACTTC. Translating it yields CASRVRDYSSYEQYF.

There are a few counts of this clonotype. The rearrangement joins TRBV5-1 to TRBJ1-5; 7 bases fit TRBD1. Losses at the gene ends were 4 bases for V and 6 bases for J; bases not matched to a gene: 4. The germline gives CDR1 SGHRS, CDR2 YFSETQ. The CDR3 extends over 13 amino acids. CDR3 in DNA: TGCGCCAGCAGCCCACAGGGGATTCAGCCCCAGCATTTT. Translating gives CASSPQGIQPQHF.